Listed below are T cell receptor beta chains from one sample, sequenced in a study of blood T cells in healthy people across ages. TCRdb independently ran MiXCR on the 5' RACE reads; one entry per CDR3 protein. The data hold 1.5 million to 2 million distinct CDR3 sequences, with 28% observed a single time. Sequences were obtained from blood. The receptor source for this set is a woman between 25 and 40 years old in good health. The CDR3 runs from the conserved cysteine through the conserved F or W. The D gene is left open where the match is weak. Clone size is given for some rows only: seen once, a few or many times, or a class if the clone is expanded.

D,J,size,V,CDR3,DNA
-,TRBJ1-6,-,TRBV4-1,CASSQVRAGALLNSPLHF,TGCGCCAGCAGCCAAGTCCGAGCAGGGGCGCTTCTTAATTCACCCCTCCACTTT
TRBD1,TRBJ1-5,few,TRBV5-1,CASALGTEENQPQHF,TGCGCCAGCGCACTCGGGACAGAAGAAAATCAGCCCCAGCATTTT
TRBD2,TRBJ2-3,-,TRBV20-1,CSARDAGRPDSTDTQYF,TGCAGTGCTAGAGATGCCGGGAGGCCCGATAGCACAGATACGCAGTATTTT
TRBD2,TRBJ2-1,-,TRBV7-2,CASSPQSGRGSGNEQFF,TGTGCCAGCAGCCCGCAGTCTGGGAGGGGATCGGGCAATGAGCAGTTCTTC
-,TRBJ1-2,few,TRBV20-1,CSAPGRGDGYTF,TGCAGTGCCCCTGGCAGAGGGGATGGCTACACCTTC
-,TRBJ2-2,few,TRBV6-2/TRBV6-3,CASLGRTTGELFF,TGTGCCAGCCTCGGGCGGACCACCGGGGAGCTGTTTTTT
TRBD1,TRBJ1-2,-,TRBV28,CASSLNRGYYGYTF,TGTGCCAGCAGTTTAAACAGGGGGTACTATGGCTACACCTTC
-,TRBJ1-5,-,TRBV7-2,CASSLGGTRQPQHF,TGTGCCAGCAGCTTAGGGGGAACGAGGCAGCCCCAGCATTTT
-,TRBJ2-7,-,TRBV3-1,CASSQGSGTGPYEQYF,TGTGCCAGCAGCCAAGGCTCCGGCACAGGACCCTACGAGCAGTACTTC
-,TRBJ2-1,-,TRBV7-3,CASSFGRDGEQFF,TGTGCCAGCAGCTTCGGGCGGGATGGTGAGCAGTTCTTC
TRBD1,TRBJ1-6,-,TRBV20-1,CSATDRGKGDRPLHF,TGCAGTGCTACCGACAGGGGTAAGGGAGACCGACCCCTCCACTTT
TRBD1,TRBJ2-1,-,TRBV20-1,CSARDPDRGDNEQFF,TGCAGTGCTAGAGATCCCGACAGGGGGGACAATGAGCAGTTCTTC
TRBD1,TRBJ2-7,-,TRBV10-3,CARDRGGTYEQYF,TGTGCCAGAGACAGGGGGGGAACTTACGAGCAGTACTTC
TRBD1,TRBJ2-7,-,TRBV5-1,CASRIRQGANERYF,TGCGCCAGCAGGATTCGGCAGGGGGCGAATGAGCGGTACTTC
-,TRBJ2-3,few,TRBV20-1,CSTRGGTTDTQYF,TGCAGTACTAGGGGCGGAACCACAGATACGCAGTATTTT
TRBD1,TRBJ2-6,few,TRBV7-2,CASSSPWDRGRSGANVLTF,TGTGCCAGCAGCTCCCCGTGGGACAGGGGGCGGAGTGGGGCCAACGTCCTGACTTTC